The 29 T cell receptor beta chains given below trace back to one sample, sequenced in a study of Graves' ophthalmopathy and Graves' hyperthyroidism. For repertoire sequencing, the TCR beta CDR3 regions were amplified from RNA transcripts. HTBI primers were used in a first-round RT-PCR, which preceded a second-round multiplex PCR. TCRdb re-derived calls from the multiplex PCR reads in MiXCR, one entry per CDR3 protein. The repertoire holds around 590,000 distinct CDR3 sequences, with less than 40% as singletons. The sample was peripheral blood or thyroid tissue (not recorded which). These receptors all stem from an adult man with Graves' hyperthyroidism.

This clonotype was counted many times. The chain carries TRBV12-3 or TRBV12-4 and TRBJ2-7; the D gene could be TRBD1 or TRBD2 (5 bases each). The CDR3 loop spans 14 amino acids. Trimming stripped 4 bases from V and 2 bases from J, with 12 bases between. CDR3 sequence reads: CASSSNGATYEQYF. CDR3 DNA: TGTGCCAGCAGTTCTAACGGGGCAACCTACGAGCAGTACTTC.

The rearrangement links TRBV19 to TRBJ2-2; 11 nucleotides align to TRBD1. V dropped 4 bases and J dropped 4; count of bases not matched to a gene: 2. CDR1 is LNHDA, CDR2 SQIVND, per germline (reference sequence). This CDR3 comprises 15 residues. Here the CDR3 reads CASSTGTGGTGELFF. CDR3 nucleotides: TGTGCCAGTAGTACCGGGACAGGGGGCACCGGGGAGCTGTTTTTT.

This clonotype was counted between two and nine times. V usage is TRBV12-3 or TRBV12-4 and J usage is TRBJ1-1; the D is unclear. Trimming took off 3 bases at V and 4 bases at J, with 21 bases between the two ends. The CDR3 length is 17 residues. The CDR3 loop reads CASSFSSRSRALTEAFF. The CDR3 coding sequence is TGTGCCAGCAGTTTCTCATCTCGAAGCCGGGCCCTCACTGAAGCTTTCTTT.

This rearrangement joins TRBV19 to TRBJ2-1; no clear D. Per germline, CDR1 LNHDA and CDR2 SQIVND (reference sequence). The CDR3 loop spans 15 amino acids. Trimming removed 3 bases at V and 6 bases at J, with 15 bases between. CDR3 coding DNA: TGTGCCAGTAGTATCGGAAGGACGCCCTTCAATGAGCAGTTCTTC. It is translated as CASSIGRTPFNEQFF. Full variable domain (rest looked up from reference TRBV19 and TRBJ2-1): DGGITQSPKYLFRKEGQNVTLSCEQNLNHDAMYWYRQDPGQGLRLIYYSQIVNDFQKGDIAEGYSVSREKKESFPLTVTSAQKNPTAFYLCASSIGRTPFNEQFFGPGTRLTVL.

The genes are TRBV12-5 and TRBJ1-2; D is possibly TRBD1 (5 bases). This CDR3 region has 15 residues. Trimming took off 5 bases at V and 2 bases at J, with 15 bases between the two ends. CDR1 LGHNT and CDR2 FRNRAP come from the germline V gene. The chain's CDR3 is CASGPETGQNYGYTF. The CDR3 DNA reads TGTGCTAGTGGTCCGGAAACGGGGCAAAACTATGGCTACACCTTC.

This clonotype came up many times. The chain uses TRBV5-4 and TRBJ1-4, with 8 bases that match TRBD1. V lost 4 bases, J lost 0 bases, and 5 bases stayed unmatched. From germline, CDR1 is SGHNT and CDR2 YYREEE (reference sequence). This CDR3 spans 16 amino acids. The CDR3 sequence: CASSAGQGATNEKLFF. DNA of the CDR3: TGTGCCAGCAGCGCCGGACAGGGAGCAACTAATGAAAAACTGTTTTTT. Supplemented by reference TRBV5-4 and TRBJ1-4, the full variable domain reads ETGVTQSPTHLIKTRGQQVTLRCSSQSGHNTVSWYQQALGQGPQFIFQYYREEENGRGNFPPRFSGLQFPNYSSELNVNALELDDSALYLCASSAGQGATNEKLFFGSGTQLSVL.

V is TRBV24-1 and J is TRBJ1-5; tentatively, D is TRBD1 (6 bases). The V gene lost 9 bases and the J gene lost 6 bases, with 11 bases spanning the gap. Germline-derived CDR1 and CDR2 are KGHDR and SFDVKD. The CDR3 totals 12 residues. In DNA form, the CDR3 reads TGTGCCACCGGCAGGGGAGGTCAGCCCCAGCATTTT. Its translation is CATGRGGQPQHF.

This clonotype was picked up a small number of times. The chain couples TRBV6-5 to TRBJ1-5; D not resolved. The length of the CDR3 is 14 residues. Germline V lookup: CDR1 MNHEY, CDR2 SVGAGI. V was clipped by 2 bases and J by 9 bases, with 14 bases between them. As DNA, the CDR3 is TGTGCCAGCAGTTACGAGGGCCACGGGCGGCCCCAGCATTTT. It yields the protein CASSYEGHGRPQHF.

This clonotype was counted many times. V usage is TRBV28 and J usage is TRBJ1-5; D ambiguous. V gave up 7 bases and J gave up 1 base, with 11 bases separating them. The CDR3 runs 14 residues. Germline-derived CDR1 and CDR2 are MDHEN and SYDVKM. Here the CDR3 DNA reads TGTGCCAGCAACCCTCCCGGCAGCAATCAGCCCCAGCATTTT. Residues: CASNPPGSNQPQHF. Full variable domain (remainder filled in from reference TRBV28 and TRBJ1-5): DVKVTQSSRYLVKRTGEKVFLECVQDMDHENMFWYRQDPGLGLRLIYFSYDVKMKEKGDIPEGYSVSREKKERFSLILESASTNQTSMYLCASNPPGSNQPQHFGDGTRLSIL.

This clonotype has a count of ten or more. The chain combines TRBV7-9 with TRBJ2-2; no firm D call. V lost 5 bases and J lost 7, with 17 bases in between. The CDR3 totals 15 residues. Germline assignment: CDR1 SEHNR and CDR2 FQNEAQ (reference sequence). DNA of the CDR3: TGTGCCAGCAGCCCTTCGGTGGGGTTCGGCGGGGAGCTGTTTTTT. Protein product: CASSPSVGFGGELFF.

This chain joins TRBV2 and TRBJ2-5; 11 bases match TRBD2. With 5 bases clipped from V and 2 bases from J, the junction kept 4 bases outside the gene matches. CDR3 length: 15 amino acids. CDR1 and CDR2 (germline): SNHLY, FYNNEI. Here the CDR3 DNA reads TGTGCCAGCAGTTCCTGGACTAGCGGGCAAGAGACCCAGTACTTC. This codes for CASSSWTSGQETQYF.

The J gene is TRBJ1-6, the V gene TRBV28, with a weak D call TRBD1 (6 bases). The CDR3 is 15 amino acids. The germline V gene has CDR1 MDHEN and CDR2 SYDVKM. V lost 5 bases to trimming and J lost 3 bases, with 11 bases between them. CDR3 loop: CASSPGTIYNSPLHF. The CDR3 coding sequence is TGTGCCAGCAGTCCCGGGACAATCTATAATTCACCCCTCCACTTT.

As concerns this clonotype: The CDR3 does not end in the conserved phenylalanine or tryptophan, so this is likely a read error. This rearrangement joins TRBV15 to TRBJ2-2, with a tentative D call TRBD2 (7 bases). Germline V gene sequence: CDR1 LNHNV, CDR2 YYDKDF (reference sequence). The CDR3 length is 17 residues. V gave up 0 bases and J gave up 0 bases, with 11 bases separating them. The DNA of the CDR3 is TGTGCCACCAGCAGAGATCGCGGGGGCGCGAACACCGGGGAGCTGTTTATT. It is translated as CATSRDRGGANTGELFI.

The gene calls are TRBV5-1 and TRBJ2-7, with TRBD2 matching over 7 bases. The ends lost 4 bases at V and 4 bases at J; junction bases unmatched: 11. There are 15 residues in the CDR3. Germline V gene sequence: CDR1 SGHRS, CDR2 YFSETQ. The CDR3 loop is CASSPTGRGRYEQYF. The CDR3, as DNA: TGCGCCAGCAGCCCAACTGGGCGGGGGAGGTACGAGCAGTACTTC.

This clonotype was picked up many times. The gene calls are TRBV5-1 and TRBJ2-7, with D perhaps TRBD1 (5 bases). Germline lookup yields CDR1 SGHRS and CDR2 YFSETQ. V shed 4 bases and J shed 6 bases, with 17 bases lying between them. CDR3 size: 14 residues. In DNA, the CDR3 is TGCGCCAGCAGCCATTTTCCAGGGCAGGGCGAGCAGTACTTC. Protein product: CASSHFPGQGEQYF.

In this sample, this clonotype turned up a few times. The V call is TRBV7-6, the J call TRBJ2-1; TRBD2 agrees at 14 bases. Germline V gene lookup returns CDR1 SGHVS and CDR2 FNYEAQ. The CDR3 consists of 18 residues. The V gene end was trimmed by 5 bases and the J gene end by 4 bases; junction bases not matched to a gene: 10. In DNA, the CDR3 is TGTGCCAGCAGCGTCATAGGGACTAGCGGGAGTAGGTACAATGAGCAGTTCTTC. Residues: CASSVIGTSGSRYNEQFF.

The chain carries TRBV4-2 and TRBJ1-4; D may be TRBD1 (6 bases). Per germline, CDR1 LGHNA and CDR2 YNFKEQ. Between the trimmed V and J ends, which lost 5 bases and 7 bases, there was a span of 17 bases. The CDR3 length is 15 residues. CDR3 loop: CASSERAGGSEKLFF. CDR3 DNA: TGTGCCAGCAGCGAAAGAGCGGGGGGCAGTGAAAAACTGTTTTTT.

This clonotype was detected only once. The V and J genes are TRBV7-2 and TRBJ2-7; 7 bases match TRBD1. The germline CDR1 and CDR2 sequences are SGHTA and FQGNSA. The CDR3 extends over 14 amino acids. V was pared by 6 bases and J by 5 bases, with 10 bases of the junction left unmatched. CDR3 sequence (DNA): TGTGCCAGCAGACCCGGGACAGCCACCGACGAGCAGTACTTC. Protein sequence: CASRPGTATDEQYF.

The J gene is TRBJ1-1, the V gene TRBV5-6; no clear D. Germline V gene data show CDR1 as SGHDT and CDR2 as YYEEEE. Trimming took 3 bases from V and 2 from J, leaving 11 bases between them. The CDR3 has 14 residues. In DNA, the CDR3 is TGTGCCAGCAGCTCTGGACGGACCAACACTGAAGCTTTCTTT. The encoded protein is CASSSGRTNTEAFF.

The chain couples TRBV10-3 to TRBJ1-4; TRBD1 matches 7 bases. CDR3 size: 12 residues. Germline-derived CDR1 and CDR2 are ENHRY and SYGVKD. With 7 bases clipped from V and 7 bases from J, the junction kept 3 bases outside the gene matches. Written as DNA, the CDR3 is TGTGCCATCAAGACAGGGACTGAAAAACTGTTTTTT. This gives the protein CAIKTGTEKLFF.

Turning to this clonotype: One end of the junction does not line up with germline, which may come from a read error. The rearrangement links TRBV9 to TRBJ1-1, with a weak D call TRBD1 (5 bases). From germline, CDR1 is SGDLS and CDR2 YYNGEE. This CDR3 region has 17 residues. The CDR3: CASRLRAGGKTNTEAFF. The DNA of the CDR3 is TGTGCCAGCAGACTCAGGGCGGGGGGAAAGACGAACACTGAAGCCTTCTTT.

This clonotype appeared many times. This sequence joins TRBV6-5 and TRBJ1-4; TRBD1 matches 7 bases. Trimming removed 4 bases from V and 6 bases from J; junction bases left unmatched: 5. This CDR3 is 14 amino acids long. Germline V gene data show CDR1 as MNHEY and CDR2 as SVGAGI. CDR3 sequence reads: CASSLTGKDEKLFF. The DNA of the CDR3 is TGTGCCAGCAGTTTGACAGGGAAGGATGAAAAACTGTTTTTT.

This clonotype was seen a few times. The V and J genes are TRBV30 and TRBJ1-6; possibly TRBD1 for D (6 bases). CDR3 length: 14 residues. V was clipped by 0 bases and J by 6 bases, with 9 bases between them. Germline CDR1 reads GTSNPN; CDR2 reads SVGIG (reference sequence). CDR3 loop: CAWSVGGGNSPLHF. DNA of the CDR3: TGTGCCTGGAGTGTAGGGGGAGGTAATTCACCCCTCCACTTT.

The sample holds many counts of this clonotype. The V gene is TRBV2, the J gene TRBJ2-7, with D tentatively TRBD2 (5 bases). The CDR3 runs to 16 residues. V dropped 2 bases and J dropped 2 bases, with 16 bases sitting between them. The germline V gene encodes CDR1 SNHLY and CDR2 FYNNEI. The chain's CDR3 is CASSELWLADTYEQYF. The CDR3 DNA sequence: TGTGCCAGCAGTGAATTGTGGCTAGCCGATACCTACGAGCAGTACTTC.

This clonotype came up many times. The chain couples TRBV7-8 to TRBJ2-5, with D perhaps matching TRBD1 (5 bases). Germline V gene lookup returns CDR1 SGHVS and CDR2 FQNEAQ. Trimming cost V 4 bases and J 5 bases, with 23 bases left between them. The length of the CDR3 is 17 residues. The CDR3 DNA is TGTGCCAGCAGCTCGCTACCCTCAGGGTTGCGCAGGGAGACCCAGTACTTC. This gives the protein CASSSLPSGLRRETQYF.

Comment on this clonotype: This may come from a read error, since a much larger clone is one base off. V gene TRBV10-3 combines with J gene TRBJ2-7; 7 bases map to TRBD2. This CDR3 is 13 amino acids long. Germline CDR1 reads ENHRY; CDR2 reads SYGVKD. V dropped 5 bases and J dropped 2; count of bases not matched to a gene: 3. CDR3 sequence reads: CAISSSGAYEQYF. In DNA form, the CDR3 reads TGTGCCATCAGTTCGAGCGGGGCCTACGAGCAGTACTTC.

There are many counts of this clonotype. The chain employs TRBV2 and TRBJ1-4, with a possible D match to TRBD1 (5 bases). The ends were cut back, 6 bases at V and 1 base at J, with 15 bases in the middle. This CDR3 has 16 amino acids. Germline values: CDR1 SNHLY, CDR2 FYNNEI. This chain's CDR3 is CASSSGYGGTNEKLFF. The CDR3 bases are TGTGCCAGCAGCTCAGGGTACGGTGGAACTAATGAAAAACTGTTTTTT.

The chain recombines TRBV29-1 with TRBJ1-1; TRBD1 is a possible D gene (6 bases). This CDR3 spans 13 amino acids. Germline lookup yields CDR1 SQVTM and CDR2 ANQGSEA. Trimming pared 8 bases from V and 1 base from J, leaving 14 bases between. The CDR3 bases are TGCAGCCGCACAGGGACCGCGAACACTGAAGCTTTCTTT. It yields the protein CSRTGTANTEAFF. Full variable domain (rest looked up from reference TRBV29-1 and TRBJ1-1): SAVISQKPSRDICQRGTSLTIQCQVDSQVTMMFWYRQQPGQSLTLIATANQGSEATYESGFVIDKFPISRPNLTFSTLTVSNMSPEDSSIYLCSRTGTANTEAFFGQGTRLTVV.

The gene calls are TRBV2 and TRBJ2-7; D is unclear. This CDR3 contains 13 residues. V gave up 5 bases and J gave up 1 base, with 9 bases separating them. In germline, CDR1 is SNHLY, CDR2 FYNNEI. CDR3 sequence: CASSFWGSYEQYF. The CDR3 bases are TGTGCCAGCAGTTTTTGGGGTTCCTACGAGCAGTACTTC.